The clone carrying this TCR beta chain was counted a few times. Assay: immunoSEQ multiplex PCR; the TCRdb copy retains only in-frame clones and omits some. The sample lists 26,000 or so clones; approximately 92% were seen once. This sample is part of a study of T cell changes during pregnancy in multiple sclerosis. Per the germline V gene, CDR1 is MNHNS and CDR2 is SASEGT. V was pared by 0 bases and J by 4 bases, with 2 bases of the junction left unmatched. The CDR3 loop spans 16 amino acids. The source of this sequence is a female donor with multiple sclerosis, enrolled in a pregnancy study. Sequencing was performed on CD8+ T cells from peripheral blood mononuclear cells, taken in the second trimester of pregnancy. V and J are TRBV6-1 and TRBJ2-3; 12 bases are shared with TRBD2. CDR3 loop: CASSEALAGGPDTQYF. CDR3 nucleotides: TGTGCCAGCAGTGAAGCGCTAGCGGGAGGGCCAGATACGCAGTATTTT.